This T cell receptor (beta chain) was observed in a study of Ad26.COV2.S vaccination and SARS-CoV-2 variants. Study as a whole: Donor was one of the participants in the Ad26.COV2.S arm of the COV1001 trial.

Assay used: immunoSEQ multiplex PCR; TCRdb lists only in-frame clones, some missing. The table includes 350,000 to 500,000 clones, 88% detected once. Study results and caveats: Vaccinees showed greater spike-specific TCR breadth than placebo recipients.

This CDR3 comprises 16 residues. Germline values: CDR1 MNHEY, CDR2 SMNVEV (reference sequence). V dropped 3 bases and J dropped 1 base, with 12 bases sitting between them. This clone is a singleton in its sample. Antigen unknown. Treatment indicated: around 19 received Ad26.COV2.S at low or high dose, single or two shots; 5 received placebo; per-sample allocation not given. After the first vaccine or placebo injection, samples were drawn on day 63. The individual, an adult aged 18-55 years, was a donor in Boston. The chain links TRBV27 to TRBJ2-2; D not certain. The sequences come from peripheral blood, collected in a trial of Ad26.COV2.S vaccine versus placebo. The TCR comes from a person between 18 and 59 years old who received the Ad26.COV2.S COVID-19 vaccine or a placebo. CDR3 sequence: CASSFSLLGNTGELFF. CDR3 sequence (DNA): TGTGCCAGCAGTTTTTCGCTCCTAGGGAACACCGGGGAGCTGTTTTTT.